These 30 T cell receptor beta chains came from one sample sequenced in a study of blood T cell repertoires in COVID-19 (dated by TCRdb to the early 2020s). The library was prepared using the immunoSEQ multiplex PCR assay. The clones in this table, taken by TCRdb from immuneACCESS, are in-frame only. Not every clone is retained; where verified, under half of the shortfall comes from an unresolved V gene, and the cause of the rest is unknown. Here the sample has under 250,000 clones; just over 85% occur a single time. The ten largest clones capture roughly 11% of the sample. Sequencing input: peripheral blood. Receptor source: a man aged 45-65 years with COVID-19, enrolled during active disease.

The chain joins TRBV11-2 to TRBJ1-3; TRBD1 matches 9 bases. The CDR3 sequence is 17 residues long. V lost 0 bases, J lost 2 bases, and 5 bases stayed unmatched. From germline, CDR1 is SGHAT and CDR2 FQNNGV. The CDR3 coding sequence is TGTGCCAGCAGCTTAGACATAACAGGGGGCCCTGGAAACACCATATATTTT. Translating gives CASSLDITGGPGNTIYF.

This chain links TRBV4-1 with TRBJ2-7; D is perhaps TRBD1 (6 bases). Germline assignment: CDR1 MGHRA and CDR2 YSYEKL. The ends were cut back, 3 bases at V and 2 bases at J, with 17 bases in the middle. The CDR3 sequence is 16 residues long. The CDR3 protein is CASSHQGVGGTYEQYF. CDR3 bases: TGCGCCAGCAGCCACCAAGGGGTAGGGGGTACCTACGAGCAGTACTTC.

V is TRBV7-6 and J is TRBJ2-2; D is possibly TRBD1 (9 bases). The ends were cut back, 5 bases at V and 6 bases at J, with 22 bases in the middle. Germline V gene sequence: CDR1 SGHVS, CDR2 FNYEAQ. The length of the CDR3 is 17 residues. The chain's CDR3 is CASSREGGQGMAGELFF. As DNA, the CDR3 is TGTGCCAGCAGCCGGGAGGGGGGACAGGGTATGGCCGGGGAGCTGTTTTTT.

The chain carries TRBV12-3 or TRBV12-4 and TRBJ1-4; D ambiguous. Trimming took off 7 bases at V and 3 bases at J, with 9 bases between the two ends. CDR3 length equals 13 residues. The CDR3 reads CASTGGANEKLFF. CDR3 DNA: TGTGCCAGCACGGGTGGTGCTAATGAAAAACTGTTTTTT.

The V call is TRBV19, the J call TRBJ1-5; TRBD1 agrees at 8 bases. Germline V gene data show CDR1 as LNHDA and CDR2 as SQIVND (reference sequence). The V and J ends lost 5 bases and 3 bases, in that order; junction bases with no gene match: 12. The CDR3 spans 17 residues. CDR3 residues: CASSRPPGQVNNQPQHF. CDR3 nucleotides: TGTGCCAGTAGTCGCCCACCGGGACAGGTGAACAATCAGCCCCAGCATTTT.

The chain joins TRBV28 to TRBJ2-7, with D perhaps matching TRBD1 (6 bases). CDR1 and CDR2 from the germline V gene are MDHEN and SYDVKM. Deletions cut 3 bases from V and 8 bases from J, with 14 bases between. This CDR3 is built from 13 residues. The DNA for the CDR3 is TGTGCCAGCAGTTTGTCTAGACAGGATAAGCAGTACTTC. As protein: CASSLSRQDKQYF.

The J gene is TRBJ2-1, the V gene TRBV25-1; 9 bases map to TRBD1. V shed 5 bases, J shed 5 bases, and the junction held 7 bases outside the gene matches. Germline assignment: CDR1 MGHDK and CDR2 SYGVNS. The CDR3 is made up of 15 amino acids. This CDR3 is CASSNRDRAHNEQFF. The CDR3 coding sequence is TGTGCCAGCAGTAACCGGGACAGGGCCCACAATGAGCAGTTCTTC.

This chain joins TRBV11-3 and TRBJ2-2; D is unclear. The germline V gene has CDR1 SGHNT and CDR2 YENEEA. This CDR3 is built from 13 residues. V shed 0 bases and J shed 5 bases, with 4 bases lying between them. The CDR3 DNA follows: TGTGCCAGCAGCTTAGACCCTACCGGGGAGCTGTTTTTT. This sequence encodes CASSLDPTGELFF.

This clone was seen more than once but under ten times. V and J are TRBV4-1 and TRBJ1-3; 7 nucleotides line up with TRBD1. CDR1 is MGHRA and CDR2 is YSYEKL in the germline V gene. The CDR3 has 16 residues. Trimming removed 1 base from V and 7 bases from J; junction bases left unmatched: 10. Here the CDR3 DNA reads TGCGCCAGCAGCCAAGGCTCCGGGACAGTGGTTAACACCATATATTTT. It is translated as CASSQGSGTVVNTIYF.

The chain uses TRBV6-4 and TRBJ2-3; 10 bases are shared with TRBD2. The CDR3 covers 14 residues. Per the germline V gene, CDR1 is MRHNA and CDR2 is SNTAGT. Losses at the gene ends were 4 bases for V and 10 bases for J; bases not matched to a gene: 8. CDR3 protein: CASSVLAGVEAQYF. For the CDR3, the DNA is TGTGCCAGCAGTGTTCTAGCGGGGGTTGAGGCGCAGTATTTT.

This clone was seen ten or more times. The chain recombines TRBV2 with TRBJ1-5, with TRBD1 matching 7 bases. Trimming at V came to 5 bases and at J to 6 bases, leaving 4 bases not matched to a gene. The CDR3 length is 13 residues. Germline V gives CDR1 SNHLY, CDR2 FYNNEI. DNA for the CDR3: TGTGCCAGCAGTAACAGGGGTGTTCAGCCCCAGCATTTT. Its translation: CASSNRGVQPQHF.

Of note for this clone: Its ends do not fully match the called genes, so a read error is possible. V usage is TRBV7-6 and J usage is TRBJ2-1; 11 nucleotides line up with TRBD2. Germline V gene lookup returns CDR1 SGHVS and CDR2 FNYEAQ. The CDR3 loop spans 16 amino acids. This CDR3 reads CASSLAGGLGGNEQFF. The CDR3 DNA reads as TGTGCCAGCAGCCTAGCGGGAGGACTTGGTGGGAATGAGCAGTTCTTC.

The genes are TRBV6-2 or TRBV6-3 and TRBJ2-7; 8 positions agree with TRBD1. Germline V gene lookup returns CDR1 MNHEY and CDR2 SVGEGT. Unmatched junction bases numbered 13, after V lost 6 bases and J lost 3 bases. The CDR3 contains 16 residues. The CDR3 spells CASSGTGGSGVYEQYF. The CDR3 nucleotides are TGTGCCAGCAGCGGAACAGGGGGAAGTGGAGTCTACGAGCAGTACTTC.

This clone was found a few times. CDR3 sequence reads: CASSLSGGGGLNEQFF. CDR3 coding DNA: TGTGCCAGCAGCTTGTCCGGCGGCGGAGGCCTAAATGAGCAGTTCTTC. The J gene is TRBJ2-1, the V gene TRBV11-3; D possibly corresponds to TRBD2 (5 bases). The length of the CDR3 is 16 residues. Germline CDR1 is SGHNT and CDR2 is YENEEA. Trimming shortened V by 3 bases and J by 7 bases, and 19 bases separated the two germline ends.

The chain combines TRBV5-6 with TRBJ1-6; D not resolved. Germline lookup yields CDR1 SGHDT and CDR2 YYEEEE. This CDR3 region has 15 residues. Between the trimmed V and J ends, which lost 2 bases and 4 bases, there was a span of 10 bases. CDR3 nucleotides: TGTGCCAGCAGCTTCCTTAGCCATTATAATTCACCCCTCCACTTT. Translation: CASSFLSHYNSPLHF. The full variable domain, rest sourced from reference TRBV5-6 and TRBJ1-6, is DAGVTQSPTHLIKTRGQQVTLRCSPKSGHDTVSWYQQALGQGPQFIFQYYEEEERQRGNFPDRFSGHQFPNYSSELNVNALLLGDSALYLCASSFLSHYNSPLHFGNGTRLTVT.

As to this clone: Other DNA sequences in this specimen translate into the identical CDR3. This chain links TRBV30 with TRBJ1-5, with D possibly TRBD1 on 6 matching bases. Germline V gene sequence: CDR1 GTSNPN, CDR2 SVGIG (reference sequence). V dropped 0 bases and J dropped 7 bases, with 10 bases sitting between them. This CDR3 contains 13 residues. The DNA for the CDR3 is TGTGCCTGGAGTGTTGGGGGCGAACAGCCCCAGCATTTT. Amino acids: CAWSVGGEQPQHF.

The chain couples TRBV6-1 to TRBJ2-1; D perhaps matches TRBD1 (6 bases). Germline loops: CDR1 MNHNS, CDR2 SASEGT. Trimming left V 3 bases short and J 0 bases short, with 12 bases between. The CDR3 sequence is 16 residues long. The CDR3 region is CASSDLGALSYNEQFF. In DNA form, the CDR3 reads TGTGCCAGCAGTGATTTGGGGGCCCTCTCCTACAATGAGCAGTTCTTC.

V is TRBV7-3 and J is TRBJ2-7; 7 positions match TRBD1. The germline V gene encodes CDR1 SGHTA and CDR2 FQGTGA. V shed 5 bases, J shed 6 bases, and the junction held 19 bases outside the gene matches. There are 17 residues in the CDR3. CDR3 region: CASSPPWDSAGFCEQYF. CDR3 in DNA: TGTGCCAGCAGCCCGCCCTGGGACAGTGCAGGGTTCTGCGAGCAGTACTTC.

With regard to this clone: One end of the junction fails to match germline, which may point to a read error. The V call is TRBV5-5, the J call TRBJ1-2, with D perhaps TRBD1 (6 bases). CDR1 and CDR2 (germline): SGHKS, YYEKEE (reference sequence). This CDR3 is built from 15 residues. CDR3 loop: CASSLASGVDYGCTF. DNA of the CDR3: TGTGCCAGCAGCTTGGCGTCAGGGGTTGACTATGGCTGCACCTTC.

The chain couples TRBV29-1 to TRBJ2-7, with TRBD1 identical over 9 bases. The V gene end was trimmed by 5 bases and the J gene end by 6 bases; junction bases not matched to a gene: 8. The CDR3 extends over 13 amino acids. The germline V gene encodes CDR1 SQVTM and CDR2 ANQGSEA. Here the CDR3 DNA reads TGCAGCGTTTTACCGGGACAGGGTGTCGAGCAGTACTTC. Its translation is CSVLPGQGVEQYF.

The rearrangement joins TRBV18 to TRBJ2-3; D might be TRBD2 (5 bases). Trimming took off 3 bases at V and 3 bases at J, with 10 bases between the two ends. Looked up from germline, CDR1 is KGHSH and CDR2 is LQKENI. There are 14 residues in the CDR3. CDR3: CASSPPSGTDTQYF. The CDR3 DNA is TGTGCCAGCTCACCGCCCTCGGGGACAGATACGCAGTATTTT.

V usage is TRBV11-3 and J usage is TRBJ2-3; TRBD2 is a possible D gene (7 bases). Trimming removed 3 bases from V and 0 bases from J, with 13 bases in between. Germline-derived CDR1 and CDR2 are SGHNT and YENEEA. This CDR3 has 16 residues. CDR3 amino acids: CASSLGGGQSTDTQYF. The CDR3 region has the DNA TGTGCCAGCAGCTTGGGGGGGGGACAAAGCACAGATACGCAGTATTTT.

This chain links TRBV24-1 with TRBJ1-4; 8 nucleotides align to TRBD1. Germline CDR1 is KGHDR and CDR2 is SFDVKD. V lost 2 bases and J lost 7; bases outside the gene matches: 8. This CDR3 has 16 residues. The CDR3 protein is CATSDSSQGGGEKLFF. The CDR3, as DNA: TGTGCCACCAGTGATTCATCACAGGGGGGTGGTGAAAAACTGTTTTTT.

This clone was counted once. A junction boundary mismatches the germline segment, possibly from a read error. CDR3 loop: CASSPRDRECNEQYF. The CDR3 bases are TGTGCTAGCAGCCCCCGGGACAGGGAGTGTAACGAGCAGTACTTC. The chain is built from TRBV7-7 and TRBJ2-7; 9 positions match TRBD1. The germline CDR1 and CDR2 sequences are SSHAT and FNYEAQ (reference sequence). This CDR3 contains 15 residues.

The V and J genes are TRBV30 and TRBJ2-1; no reliable D call. Germline V gene lookup returns CDR1 GTSNPN and CDR2 SVGIG (reference sequence). V dropped 4 bases and J dropped 9 bases, with 25 bases sitting between them. The CDR3 spans 16 residues. In DNA, the CDR3 is TGTGCCTGGACCCCCCCTACCCGTCTAGGATATGTTGAGCAGTTCTTC. Protein sequence: CAWTPPTRLGYVEQFF.

This chain uses TRBV13 with TRBJ2-7, with 8 bases identical to TRBD1. V was clipped by 1 base and J by 0 bases; unmatched bases: 11. Germline V gene lookup returns CDR1 PRHDT and CDR2 FYEKMQ (reference sequence). The CDR3 length is 18 residues. DNA of the CDR3: TGTGCCAGCAGCTTAGAGGGGGACAGGTGGTCTAGCTCCTACGAGCAGTACTTC. This gives the protein CASSLEGDRWSSSYEQYF.

J is TRBJ2-1 and V is TRBV24-1, with 10 bases identical to TRBD1. Germline V gene sequence: CDR1 KGHDR, CDR2 SFDVKD. This CDR3 comprises 17 residues. J lost 8 bases, V lost 0 bases, and 9 bases had no gene match. The CDR3, as DNA: TGTGCCACCAGTGATTTGCACGGGGACAGGGGCGGCGATGAGCAGTTCTTC. Its protein is CATSDLHGDRGGDEQFF.

Only a few counts were recorded for this clone. J is TRBJ1-5 and V is TRBV3-1 (or the pseudogene TRBV3-2); no firm D call. Trimming stripped 1 base from V and 6 bases from J, with 7 bases between. The CDR3 runs to 13 residues. Germline V gene lookup returns CDR1 LGHDT and CDR2 YNNKEL (reference sequence). The chain's CDR3 is CASSQVGAQPQHF. In DNA form, the CDR3 reads TGTGCCAGCAGCCAAGTGGGCGCTCAGCCCCAGCATTTT.

The chain uses TRBV7-3 and TRBJ2-7, with D possibly matching TRBD1 (7 bases). CDR3 size: 15 residues. V lost 5 bases and J 3 bases, leaving 17 bases between the germline ends. Germline-derived CDR1 and CDR2 are SGHTA and FQGTGA. Here the CDR3 DNA reads TGTGCCAGCAGCCCGGGAGAGGGGGCGGGCTACGAGCAGTACTTC. Its protein is CASSPGEGAGYEQYF.

This chain links TRBV27 with TRBJ1-2; TRBD1 is a possible D gene (5 bases). The ends were cut back, 5 bases at V and 4 bases at J, with 20 bases in the middle. The CDR3 runs to 16 residues. Germline CDR1 is MNHEY and CDR2 is SMNVEV (reference sequence). The CDR3 DNA reads TGTGCCAGCAGTCCAAGGTCAGGCCAGGGCATCTATGGCTACACCTTC. Translating it yields CASSPRSGQGIYGYTF.